This T cell receptor (beta chain) was identified in a study of blood T cells in healthy people across ages. With each sample, at least 5 micrograms of total RNA were extracted. A second roughly 7 to 12 cycle PCR used barcoded and J-beta primers. From the 5' RACE reads, TCRdb called clonotypes with MiXCR, one entry per CDR3 protein. This table has 1.5 million to 2 million distinct CDR3 sequences, about 28% appearing once. In germline, CDR1 is SGHTA, CDR2 FQGTGA. The CDR3 sequence is 16 residues long. Trimming took off 1 base at V and 0 bases at J, with 7 bases between the two ends. Notes on the study in general: Strong correlation was found linking TCR beta diversity to naive T cell percentage. Roughly linear declines in TCR beta diversity per million T cells occurred with age.

This clonotype was recorded a few times. What it binds is unknown. Sequences were obtained from blood. V and J are TRBV7-3 and TRBJ2-6; D is unresolved. The receptor was derived from a woman in her 30s in good health. DNA for the CDR3: TGTGCCAGCAGCTTAAACGGACGCTCTGGGGCCAACGTCCTGACTTTC. Protein product: CASSLNGRSGANVLTF.